This TCR beta chain was captured by sequencing in a study of cytomegalovirus exposure and HLA in healthy donors. Germline-derived CDR1 and CDR2 are KGHSH and LQKENI. With 3 bases clipped from V and 3 bases from J, the junction kept 6 bases outside the gene matches. This CDR3 has 16 residues. Clones were read by immunoSEQ multiplex PCR, and TCRdb kept only the in-frame ones, dropping some. The table lists roughly 60,000 clones, about 92% of them singletons, with 1.3% in the top ten. V gene TRBV18 combines with J gene TRBJ1-3, with 9 bases fitting TRBD1. The sequenced material came from PBMCs. This receptor was identified in a woman aged 18-29 years in good health and CMV-seronegative. For the CDR3, the DNA is TGTGCCAGCTCACCGATACAGGGGGCGCGTGGAAACACCATATATTTT. Residues: CASSPIQGARGNTIYF.